This T cell receptor beta chain was profiled in a study of blood T cell repertoires in COVID-19. Study in general: PBMCs, B-cell-depleted T cells, or T cells were the source of the cDNA or gDNA that made up the material.

The CDR3 runs 15 residues. Trimming pared 5 bases from V and 0 bases from J, leaving 11 bases between. Germline V gives CDR1 SGHAT, CDR2 FQNNGV. What the recovered Cohort 3 donors had was two negative PCRs, clearance, or symptom resolution. Here immunoSEQ multiplex PCR was the method, and the copy in TCRdb shows in-frame clones only, minus some. The sample carries about 220,000 clones, under 90% recorded once. The sequence was collected from a woman aged 55-75 years who had recovered from COVID-19. The sequenced material came from PBMCs or T cells enriched from blood (not recorded which). The V call is TRBV11-2, the J call TRBJ1-5; possible D gene TRBD1, 5 bases. CDR3 residues: CASSRGGYSNQPQHF. In DNA, the CDR3 is TGTGCCAGCAGCCGCGGGGGTTATAGCAATCAGCCCCAGCATTTT.